This T cell receptor beta chain was documented in a study of CD8 T cells in Susac syndrome. This CDR3 has 15 residues. Trimming stripped 0 bases from V and 4 bases from J, with 13 bases between. Germline V gene sequence: CDR1 SGHRS, CDR2 YFSETQ. The RNA, about 0.5 to 1 ug, was put through reverse transcription using random hexamers. Multiplex PCR with immunoSEQ amplified the TCR beta CDR3 across 54 Vbeta and 13 Jbeta. TCRdb used MiXCR to reprocess the immunoSEQ multiplex PCR reads, holding one entry per CDR3 protein. The profile covers 330,000 or so distinct CDR3 sequences, with approximately 85% appearing a single time and roughly 0.21% taken by the ten largest.

This TCR came from a human donor with multiple sclerosis. Sample: CD8+ T cells from PBMCs. This chain uses TRBV5-1 with TRBJ1-1, with D possibly matching TRBD1 (5 bases). The CDR3 coding sequence is TGCGCCAGCAGCTTGGCCCGGGGCGGGCCCACTGAAGCTTTCTTT. It codes for CASSLARGGPTEAFF.